This T cell receptor (beta chain) was identified during a study of blood T cell repertoires in COVID-19. Study details: COVID-19 samples collected from the United States, Italy and Spain covered acute and convalescent phases. Sources were T cells, B-cell-depleted T cells, or PBMCs; the material itself was cDNA or gDNA.

Per the study methods: Quantification of nucleated cells was approximated via reference gene primer amplification. Data came from immunoSEQ multiplex PCR; TCRdb stores just in-frame clones and leaves some out. That table furnishes V, J and clone size, whereas the DNA furnished D and trimming. The sample holds approximately 470,000 clones, around 90% seen once. Participant-reported clinical history was the basis for cohort assignment. V lost 5 bases to trimming and J lost 5 bases; unmatched junction nucleotides: 4. This CDR3 region has 13 residues. Germline CDR1 is SGHVS and CDR2 is FQNEAQ. The source material was PBMCs or T cells enriched from blood (not recorded which). The TCR originated in a woman between 18 and 29 years old who had recovered from COVID-19. V usage is TRBV7-8 and J usage is TRBJ2-5; 8 bases match TRBD1. CDR3 bases: TGTGCCAGCAGCCCCAGGGGGCGGGAGACCCAGTACTTC. It codes for CASSPRGRETQYF.